The entry below describes one TCR beta chain. The TRB libraries of cDNA were built by UMI-labeled 5' RACE. TCRdb reprocessed the 5' RACE reads and keeps a single row for each CDR3 protein, giving no DNA. The sample is made up of approximately 47,000 distinct CDR3 sequences, and the top ten hold around 2.5% of it. This CDR3 spans 13 amino acids. Germline V gene lookup returns CDR1 SGHNT and CDR2 YENEEA. The data are from a study of CXCR3-negative and CXCR3-positive naive CD8 T cells. This chain uses TRBV11-3 with TRBJ2-2. Sequenced input: naive CXCR3- CD8+ T cells from blood. Subset of the sample: CD45RO-CCR7+CD27+CD95- naive CD8+ T cells lacking CXCR3 (TNR3-). The receptor was derived from a human donor in good health. Some clones in this sample may be carry-over from other donors' samples. The chain's CDR3 is CASSLPFTGELFF.